This T cell receptor (beta chain) came from a study of shared clonotypes between healthy human individuals. Whole-study context: In total, the donors were a couple of women and a few men aged 18 to 49. Three plates were used per donor for CD4 naive, three for CD4 memory, two for CD8 naive and one for CD8 memory.

Trimming cost V 0 bases and J 3 bases, with 16 bases left between them. The CDR3 has 16 residues. From germline, CDR1 is SGHRS and CDR2 YFSETQ. The study's findings and limits: Generation probabilities of non-shared clonotypes were lower (relative to those shared by all four donors). Estimated richness values were generally larger in naive subsets than in memory subsets.

The method was immunoSEQ multiplex PCR; TCRdb's version includes in-frame clones alone and lacks a portion of them. The sample has fewer than 700,000 clones; about 95% are singletons. Concerning this clone: Its antigen remains unknown.

Terminally differentiated effector memory CD45RA+ cells were left out of the naive CD8 fraction, which was CD45RO-negative and positively selected for CCR7. Source material: naive CD8+ T cells sorted from blood. The genes are TRBV5-1 and TRBJ2-7; D is undetermined. The origin of this receptor is a woman in her 30s in good health. The CDR3, as DNA: TGCGCCAGCAGCTTGGAAGGATGGGCATCTATCTACGAGCAGTACTTC. Translation: CASSLEGWASIYEQYF.